Included here is one T cell receptor (beta chain) sequence, with context. Its antigen remains unknown. The sample belongs to a study of beta chain features in type 1 diabetes. Across the study: In all, 85 million to 130 million sorted cells from all samples were analyzed. Findings and limits, study-wide: Patients with Type 1 diabetes showed moderately but significantly shorter TCRB CDR3s in all four CD4+ subsets. VDJ junctions from patients with type 1 diabetes contained fewer insertions and more deletions. Across patients, naive, central memory and Treg TCRB repertoires exhibited apparently greater similarity than was observed across healthy donors.

TCRB transcripts that were expressed got sequenced, as all of the isolated RNA had been reverse transcribed. Sequencing used immunoSEQ multiplex PCR; TCRdb keeps in-frame clones, though not all of them. The sample lists 250,000 to 350,000 clones, 12% to 15% seen once, with under 8.5% in the top ten. The germline V gene encodes CDR1 MRHNA and CDR2 SNTAGT. Trimming cost V 0 bases and J 3 bases, with 5 bases left between them. This CDR3 region has 14 residues. The receptor comes from a man aged 25-45 years in good health. The chain has TRBV6-4 and TRBJ2-2, with no clear D. Input material: central memory CD4+ T cells from blood. For the CDR3, the DNA is TGTGCCAGCAGTGACTCCTACTACACCGGGGAGCTGTTTTTT. It encodes CASSDSYYTGELFF.